This is a list of T cell receptor beta chains from one sample in a study of blood T cell repertoires in COVID-19. TCRdb's table, derived via immunoSEQ multiplex PCR, lists solely in-frame clones and lacks some. Of 200,000 or so clones in the sample, around four fifths were seen once. Sequencing used peripheral blood. Receptors were obtained from a man aged 25-40 years with active or convalescent COVID-19. The CDR3 runs from the conserved cysteine through the conserved F or W.

v_gene: TRBV29-1
CDR3aa: CSAGNPDRGKGYTF

v_gene: TRBV25-1
CDR3aa: CASSAFGQGDNQPQHF

v_gene: TRBV6-5
CDR3aa: CASSHAEANEKLFF

v_gene: TRBV24-1
CDR3aa: CATSGSTGQPQHF

v_gene: TRBV27
CDR3aa: CASSPSPSGIYEQYF

v_gene: TRBV10-3
CDR3aa: CAISGSGQGGETQYF

v_gene: TRBV14
CDR3aa: CASSQAYGGNSPLHF

v_gene: TRBV11-1
CDR3aa: CASSFSPGDSGNTIYF

v_gene: TRBV15
CDR3aa: CATSRDEIWETQYF

v_gene: TRBV2
CDR3aa: CASSERGTSSYNSPLHF

v_gene: TRBV19
CDR3aa: CASSIWRESTDTQYF

v_gene: TRBV7-2
CDR3aa: CASSFLPTSDNEQFF

v_gene: TRBV25-1
CDR3aa: CASSPGAASGANVLTF

v_gene: TRBV28
CDR3aa: CASTLGGTASGNTIYF

v_gene: TRBV7-8
CDR3aa: CASSPRQGMIENEQFF

v_gene: TRBV7-9
CDR3aa: CASSPRGRAGGYEQYF